This TCR beta chain was found in a study of blood T cell repertoires in COVID-19. For the study at large: Specimens from acute and convalescent COVID-19 originated in the United States, Italy and Spain. The cDNA or gDNA used as material had been derived from T cells, B-cell-depleted T cells, or PBMCs.

CDR3 length: 14 amino acids. Germline V gene sequence: CDR1 KGHDR, CDR2 SFDVKD. V dropped 0 bases and J dropped 8 bases, with 10 bases sitting between them. Per the study methods: Researchers report that nucleated cell counts were estimated from reference gene primer amplification. Repertoires were generated with immunoSEQ multiplex PCR, while TCRdb's copy carries only in-frame clones and drops some. The V and J calls and the clone size are those of that table, but D and trimming were determined from the DNA. The data show fewer than 45,000 clones, about 91% seen once. This clonotype was sampled from a woman aged 25 to 39 in a cohort sampled during active COVID-19. The V gene is TRBV24-1, the J gene TRBJ2-1; D is perhaps TRBD1 (7 bases). Material: peripheral blood. The CDR3 protein is CATSDLQGGDEQFF. The CDR3 DNA follows: TGTGCCACCAGTGATTTGCAGGGGGGCGATGAGCAGTTCTTC.